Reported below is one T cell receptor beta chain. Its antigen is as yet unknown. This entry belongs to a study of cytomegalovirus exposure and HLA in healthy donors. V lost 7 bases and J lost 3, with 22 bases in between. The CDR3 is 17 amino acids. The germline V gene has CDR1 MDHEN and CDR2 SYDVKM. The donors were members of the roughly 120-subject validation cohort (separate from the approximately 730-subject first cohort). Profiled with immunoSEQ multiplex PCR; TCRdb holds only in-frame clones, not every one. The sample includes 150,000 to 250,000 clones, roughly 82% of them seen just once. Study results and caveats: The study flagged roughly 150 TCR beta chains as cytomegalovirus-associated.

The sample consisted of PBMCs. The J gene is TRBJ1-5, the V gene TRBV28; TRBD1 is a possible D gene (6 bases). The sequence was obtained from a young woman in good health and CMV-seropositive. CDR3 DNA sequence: TGTGCCAGCAAGTCAGGTCAGGGGACCTCTATCAATCAGCCCCAGCATTTT. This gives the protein CASKSGQGTSINQPQHF.